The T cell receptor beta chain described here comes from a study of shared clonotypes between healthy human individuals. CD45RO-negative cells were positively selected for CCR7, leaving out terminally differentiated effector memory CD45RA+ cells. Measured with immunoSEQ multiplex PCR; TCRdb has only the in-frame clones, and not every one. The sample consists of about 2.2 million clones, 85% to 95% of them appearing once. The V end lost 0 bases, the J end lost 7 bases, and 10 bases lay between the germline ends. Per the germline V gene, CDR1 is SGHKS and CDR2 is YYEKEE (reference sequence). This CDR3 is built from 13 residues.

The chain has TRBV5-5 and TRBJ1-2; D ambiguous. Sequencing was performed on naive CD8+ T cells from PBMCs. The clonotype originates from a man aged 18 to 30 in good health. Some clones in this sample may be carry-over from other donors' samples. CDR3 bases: TGTGCCAGCAGCTTGGGTCCTTCCTTTGGCTACACCTTC. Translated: CASSLGPSFGYTF. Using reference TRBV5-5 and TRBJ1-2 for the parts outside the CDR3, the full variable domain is DAGVTQSPTHLIKTRGQQVTLRCSPISGHKSVSWYQQVLGQGPQFIFQYYEKEERGRGNFPDRFSARQFPNYSSELNVNALLLGDSALYLCASSLGPSFGYTFGSGTRLTVV.